Below, 20 T cell receptor beta chains from the same sample are listed, as sequenced in a study of cytomegalovirus exposure and HLA in healthy donors. The PCR ran on 60 Vbeta and 13 Jbeta primers. Repertoires were generated with immunoSEQ multiplex PCR, while TCRdb's copy carries only in-frame clones and drops some. Among 170,000 or so clones, 79% were seen once, and the ten largest hold under 0.75%. Material for sequencing was PBMCs. These receptors originate from a woman aged 40-49 years in good health and CMV-seronegative.

This clone occurred once. V usage is TRBV11-2 and J usage is TRBJ1-1; 8 nucleotides line up with TRBD1. This CDR3 has 14 amino acids. The germline CDR1 and CDR2 sequences are SGHAT and FQNNGV. V shed 3 bases and J 5 bases; nucleotides not matched to a gene: 5. This chain's CDR3 is CASSLRTGRTEAFF. The CDR3 DNA reads TGTGCCAGCAGCTTGCGGACAGGGCGGACTGAAGCTTTCTTT.

This clone has a handful of counts. This chain connects TRBV27 to TRBJ1-1, with a possible D match to TRBD1 (5 bases). Germline lookup yields CDR1 MNHEY and CDR2 SMNVEV (reference sequence). V shed 5 bases and J shed 2 bases, with 15 bases lying between them. There are 15 residues in the CDR3. CDR3 residues: CASSPNPGPNTEAFF. Written as DNA, the CDR3 is TGTGCCAGCAGTCCCAATCCAGGGCCCAACACTGAAGCTTTCTTT.

The rearrangement links TRBV27 to TRBJ2-7; 14 bases match TRBD2. CDR3 length: 13 residues. The V gene's germline CDR1 is MNHEY and CDR2 SMNVEV (reference sequence). The ends lost 10 bases at V and 4 bases at J; junction bases unmatched: 3. The CDR3 DNA reads as TGTGCCACAGGACTAGCGGGAGGATACGAGCAGTACTTC. Residues: CATGLAGGYEQYF.

V and J are TRBV7-9 and TRBJ1-2; 7 nucleotides agree with TRBD1. V lost 4 bases, J lost 0 bases, and 2 bases stayed unmatched. The CDR3 runs to 14 residues. CDR1 SEHNR and CDR2 FQNEAQ come from the germline V gene (reference sequence). The CDR3 nucleotides are TGTGCCAGCAGCTGGGACAGTCCTAACTATGGCTACACCTTC. It encodes CASSWDSPNYGYTF.

The V and J genes are TRBV16 and TRBJ2-1; TRBD2 agrees at 10 bases. The J segment lost 5 bases and the V segment lost 6 bases, leaving 7 bases of the junction unmatched. CDR3 size: 15 residues. The V gene's germline CDR1 is KGHSY and CDR2 FQNENV. This chain's CDR3 is CASSPSGSSNNEQFF. The CDR3 region has the DNA TGTGCCAGCAGTCCTAGCGGGAGCTCGAACAATGAGCAGTTCTTC.

The chain employs TRBV7-8 and TRBJ1-1, with 7 bases lining up with TRBD1. V was pared by 5 bases and J by 5 bases, with 8 bases of the junction left unmatched. This CDR3 contains 14 residues. Germline-derived CDR1 and CDR2 are SGHVS and FQNEAQ. The CDR3 loop reads CASSQGVGGTEAFF. CDR3 in DNA: TGTGCCAGCAGCCAGGGGGTGGGTGGTACTGAAGCTTTCTTT.

The V gene is TRBV5-1, the J gene TRBJ2-1, with 16 nucleotides matching TRBD2. J gave up 7 bases and V 1 base, and 2 bases lay outside the gene matches. The germline CDR1 and CDR2 sequences are SGHRS and YFSETQ. The CDR3 is 16 amino acids. The CDR3 DNA reads TGCGCCAGCAGCTTGTTGGGACTAGCGGGAGGGAATGAGCAGTTCTTC. Protein product: CASSLLGLAGGNEQFF.

V gene TRBV6-5 combines with J gene TRBJ1-3, with 9 bases lining up with TRBD1. The CDR3 spans 15 residues. With V trimmed by 4 bases and J by 3 bases, 4 bases remained unmatched. CDR1 and CDR2 (germline): MNHEY, SVGAGI. The CDR3: CASSSPGQGGNTIYF. The DNA of the CDR3 is TGTGCCAGCAGTTCGCCGGGACAGGGTGGAAACACCATATATTTT.

V is TRBV5-6 and J is TRBJ1-2, with D tentatively TRBD1 (6 bases). Germline V gene sequence: CDR1 SGHDT, CDR2 YYEEEE. The V and J ends lost 5 bases and 2 bases respectively, with 10 bases between them. The CDR3 has 13 amino acids. The CDR3 is CASRGDINYGYTF. CDR3 coding DNA: TGTGCCAGCAGAGGGGACATAAACTATGGCTACACCTTC.

This rearrangement joins TRBV5-4 to TRBJ2-7; D is possibly TRBD2 (5 bases). This CDR3 contains 13 residues. Germline CDR1 reads SGHNT; CDR2 reads YYREEE (reference sequence). V was cut by 0 bases and J by 3 bases, with 7 bases left in between. CDR3 amino acids: CASSLAEVYEQYF. In nucleotides, the CDR3 is TGTGCCAGCAGCTTGGCGGAGGTCTACGAGCAGTACTTC.

The V call is TRBV5-1, the J call TRBJ2-7; D perhaps matches TRBD2 (5 bases). The CDR3 is 13 amino acids. The germline V gene encodes CDR1 SGHRS and CDR2 YFSETQ. The V end lost 4 bases, the J end lost 2 bases, and 10 bases lay between the germline ends. The CDR3 nucleotides are TGCGCCAGCAGCCTGACGACTACCTACGAGCAGTACTTC. This translates into CASSLTTTYEQYF.

This sequence joins TRBV19 and TRBJ1-5; possible D gene TRBD1, 6 bases. V was pared by 5 bases and J by 5 bases, with 10 bases between. The CDR3 length is 13 residues. Per germline, CDR1 LNHDA and CDR2 SQIVND (reference sequence). In nucleotides, the CDR3 is TGTGCCAGTAGTCTACAGGGTGATCAGCCCCAGCATTTT. This translates into CASSLQGDQPQHF.

The rearrangement uses TRBV15 and TRBJ2-3, with 10 bases aligning to TRBD1. The CDR3 runs to 16 residues. Trimming removed 7 bases from V and 0 bases from J; junction bases left unmatched: 7. Germline-derived CDR1 and CDR2 are LNHNV and YYDKDF (reference sequence). The CDR3 bases are TGTGCCACCATCCGGGACAGGGGACCTAGCACAGATACGCAGTATTTT. Residues: CATIRDRGPSTDTQYF.

The gene calls are TRBV5-4 and TRBJ2-2, with D possibly TRBD2 on 6 matching bases. Germline V gives CDR1 SGHNT, CDR2 YYREEE (reference sequence). The V end lost 2 bases, the J end lost 2 bases, and 10 bases lay between the germline ends. The CDR3 totals 15 residues. For the CDR3, the DNA is TGTGCCAGCAGCTTCGCGGGGTTAAACACCGGGGAGCTGTTTTTT. Amino acid sequence: CASSFAGLNTGELFF.

This sequence joins TRBV10-3 and TRBJ2-7; TRBD1 matches 8 bases. CDR1 and CDR2 (germline): ENHRY, SYGVKD. J was trimmed by 3 bases and V by 3 bases; bases with no gene match: 1. This CDR3 is built from 13 residues. The CDR3 loop reads CAISDRGLYEQYF. Here the CDR3 DNA reads TGTGCCATCAGTGACAGGGGGCTCTACGAGCAGTACTTC.

A single count supports this clone. The V call is TRBV7-2, the J call TRBJ1-6; the match to TRBD1 covers 7 bases. Germline CDR1 SGHTA, CDR2 FQGNSA. The trim removed 2 bases at V and 11 bases at J, leaving 9 bases unmatched. This CDR3 has 15 residues. As DNA, the CDR3 is TGTGCCAGCAGCTTAAGCGTGCGGCAGGGGGCACCCCTCCACTTT. Amino acids: CASSLSVRQGAPLHF. The full variable domain, completed using reference TRBV7-2 and TRBJ1-6, is GAGVSQSPSNKVTEKGKDVELRCDPISGHTALYWYRQSLGQGLEFLIYFQGNSAPDKSGLPSDRFSAERTGGSVSTLTIQRTQQEDSAVYLCASSLSVRQGAPLHFGNGTRLTVT.

The CDR3 loop reads CASSHGQGDTQYF. The DNA for the CDR3 is TGTGCCAGCAGCCACGGACAGGGCGATACGCAGTATTTT. The chain uses TRBV28 and TRBJ2-3; TRBD1 matches at 8 bases. CDR3 size: 13 residues. CDR1 MDHEN and CDR2 SYDVKM come from the germline V gene. V lost 6 bases and J lost 6; bases outside the gene matches: 5.

The genes are TRBV7-2 and TRBJ2-2, with TRBD2 matching over 7 bases. The CDR3 spans 16 residues. Germline V gene sequence: CDR1 SGHTA, CDR2 FQGNSA. V lost 1 base to trimming and J lost 1 base; unmatched junction nucleotides: 3. Here the CDR3 DNA reads TGTGCCAGCAGCTTAGTAGCGGGCGTGAACACCGGGGAGCTGTTTTTT. Protein product: CASSLVAGVNTGELFF.

On this clone itself: Other nucleotide sequences in the sample specify the same CDR3. The V gene is TRBV5-1, the J gene TRBJ1-1; tentatively, D is TRBD1 (6 bases). Germline V gene sequence: CDR1 SGHRS, CDR2 YFSETQ. The CDR3 is 15 amino acids. The V gene lost 0 bases and the J gene lost 0 bases, with 9 bases spanning the gap. The CDR3 nucleotides are TGCGCCAGCAGCTTGGGCGGACAGCTGAACACTGAAGCTTTCTTT. It is translated as CASSLGGQLNTEAFF. Together with reference TRBV5-1 and TRBJ1-1, the CDR3 gives the full variable domain: KAGVTQTPRYLIKTRGQQVTLSCSPISGHRSVSWYQQTPGQGLQFLFEYFSETQRNKGNFPGRFSGRQFSNSRSEMNVSTLELGDSALYLCASSLGGQLNTEAFFGQGTRLTVV.

The V call is TRBV7-6, the J call TRBJ2-1; TRBD1 might be the D (5 bases). The V and J ends lost 7 bases and 3 bases respectively, with 13 bases between them. Per the germline V gene, CDR1 is SGHVS and CDR2 is FNYEAQ. The CDR3 spans 14 residues. CDR3 nucleotide sequence: TGTGCCAGCACCTTGGTGCAGGGCTACAATGAGCAGTTCTTC. This encodes CASTLVQGYNEQFF.